This record covers a single TCR beta chain. What it recognizes is unknown. A second PCR of 7 to 11 cycles used a sample-barcoded 5' primer and a J-beta primer mix. TCRdb independently ran MiXCR on the 5' RACE reads; one entry per CDR3 protein. The data show about 670,000 distinct CDR3 sequences, over 40% seen once. This CDR3 spans 19 amino acids. Germline CDR1 reads SGHTA; CDR2 reads FQGNSA. V gave up 1 base and J gave up 7 bases; unmatched junction bases: 16. These data originate in a study of blood T cells in healthy people across ages. Study-level points and caveats: In older individuals, TCR beta diversity per million T cells was lower, falling roughly linearly with age.

The receptor's source is a woman aged 80 or older in good health. The J gene is TRBJ1-6, the V gene TRBV7-2, with 7 bases that match TRBD1. The sequenced sample consisted of blood. DNA of the CDR3: TGTGCCAGCAGCTTAGGACCTCCCAGGGGGACCCCCCGCAATTCACCCCTCCACTTT. Encoded protein: CASSLGPPRGTPRNSPLHF.